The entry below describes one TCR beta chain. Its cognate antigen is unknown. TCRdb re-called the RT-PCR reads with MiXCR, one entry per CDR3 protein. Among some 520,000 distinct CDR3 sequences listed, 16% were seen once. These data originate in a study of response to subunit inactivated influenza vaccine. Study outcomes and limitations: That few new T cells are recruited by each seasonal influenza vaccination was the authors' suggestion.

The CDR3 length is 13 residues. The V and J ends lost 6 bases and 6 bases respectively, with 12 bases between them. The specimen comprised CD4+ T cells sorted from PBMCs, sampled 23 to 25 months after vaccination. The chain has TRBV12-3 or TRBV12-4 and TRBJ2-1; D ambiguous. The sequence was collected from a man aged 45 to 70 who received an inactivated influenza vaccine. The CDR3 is CASRQQVPNEQFF. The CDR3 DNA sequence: TGTGCCAGCAGGCAGCAGGTCCCCAATGAGCAGTTCTTC.